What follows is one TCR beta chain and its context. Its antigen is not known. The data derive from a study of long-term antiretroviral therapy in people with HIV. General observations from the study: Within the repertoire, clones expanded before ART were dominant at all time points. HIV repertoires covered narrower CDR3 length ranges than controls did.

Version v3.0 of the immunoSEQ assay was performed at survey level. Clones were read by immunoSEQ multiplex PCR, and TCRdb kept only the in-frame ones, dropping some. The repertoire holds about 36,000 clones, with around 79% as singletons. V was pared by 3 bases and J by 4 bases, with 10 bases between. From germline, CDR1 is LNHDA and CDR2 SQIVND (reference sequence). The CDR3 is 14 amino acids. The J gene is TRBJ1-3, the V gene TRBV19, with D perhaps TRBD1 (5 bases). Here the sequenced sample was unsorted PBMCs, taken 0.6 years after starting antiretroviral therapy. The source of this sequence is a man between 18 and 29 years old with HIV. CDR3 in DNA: TGTGCCAGTAGTATCCCAGGGTCGGGAAACACCATATATTTT. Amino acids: CASSIPGSGNTIYF. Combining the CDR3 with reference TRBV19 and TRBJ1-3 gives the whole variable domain DGGITQSPKYLFRKEGQNVTLSCEQNLNHDAMYWYRQDPGQGLRLIYYSQIVNDFQKGDIAEGYSVSREKKESFPLTVTSAQKNPTAFYLCASSIPGSGNTIYFGEGSWLTVV.